The 32 T cell receptor beta chains below come from one sample, sequenced in a study of response to subunit inactivated influenza vaccine. One entry per CDR3 protein, called by TCRdb with MiXCR from the RT-PCR reads. The sample has a few hundred thousand distinct CDR3 sequences; around 7.7% are singletons. The source was PBMCs from blood, collected about 23 months after vaccination. The receptors come from a man between 50 and 75 years old who received an inactivated influenza vaccine.

This clonotype turned up a few times. The chain recombines TRBV20-1 with TRBJ2-1; the D gene is possibly TRBD2 (7 bases). The germline V gene encodes CDR1 DFQATT and CDR2 SNEGSKA (reference sequence). The CDR3 covers 15 residues. V lost 1 base and J lost 7, with 17 bases in between. The CDR3 DNA is TGCAGTGCTAGAGCCCGGGGGGCGCCTCCGAATGAGCAGTTCTTC. This codes for CSARARGAPPNEQFF.

The rearrangement joins TRBV15 to TRBJ1-4; D uncertain. The CDR3 totals 15 residues. Trimming removed 1 base at V and 0 bases at J, with 6 bases between. Per germline, CDR1 LNHNV and CDR2 YYDKDF (reference sequence). The CDR3 loop reads CATSRVGATNEKLFF. The DNA of the CDR3 is TGTGCCACCAGCAGAGTTGGGGCAACTAATGAAAAACTGTTTTTT.

This clonotype was seen many times. Here the CDR3 DNA reads TGCGCCAGCAGCTTGGCGGTAGCGGGAGTCGGGGAGCAGTTCTTC. Protein sequence: CASSLAVAGVGEQFF. V is TRBV5-1 and J is TRBJ2-1; 9 nucleotides align to TRBD2. The CDR3 runs to 15 residues. Trimming at V came to 0 bases and at J to 10 bases, leaving 8 bases not matched to a gene. Germline values: CDR1 SGHRS, CDR2 YFSETQ.

This clonotype was picked up many times. The rearrangement links TRBV5-1 to TRBJ2-6; a weak D match, TRBD1 (5 bases). Between the trimmed V and J ends, which lost 4 bases and 16 bases, there was a span of 18 bases. The CDR3 spans 13 residues. From germline, CDR1 is SGHRS and CDR2 YFSETQ. Written as DNA, the CDR3 is TGCGCCAGCAGCCTTGCTGGGGCCCCTCGTCTGACTTTC. It codes for CASSLAGAPRLTF.

This clonotype showed up many times. V usage is TRBV5-1 and J usage is TRBJ2-7, with 9 bases that match TRBD1. The V gene end was trimmed by 4 bases and the J gene end by 2 bases; junction bases not matched to a gene: 10. Looked up from germline, CDR1 is SGHRS and CDR2 is YFSETQ. This CDR3 has 16 amino acids. The CDR3 spells CASSTGQGHYPYEQYF. CDR3 bases: TGCGCCAGCAGCACGGGACAGGGCCACTATCCCTACGAGCAGTACTTC. The whole variable domain, remainder taken from reference TRBV5-1 and TRBJ2-7, is KAGVTQTPRYLIKTRGQQVTLSCSPISGHRSVSWYQQTPGQGLQFLFEYFSETQRNKGNFPGRFSGRQFSNSRSEMNVSTLELGDSALYLCASSTGQGHYPYEQYFGPGTRLTVT.

This clonotype has just a few counts. This chain links TRBV12-3 or TRBV12-4 with TRBJ1-1; D possibly corresponds to TRBD1 (5 bases). V was clipped by 8 bases and J by 1 base, with 14 bases between them. CDR3 length equals 14 residues. CDR3 in amino acids: CASLPGGRNTEAFF. Here the CDR3 DNA reads TGTGCCAGCCTGCCGGGGGGTAGGAACACTGAAGCTTTCTTT.

This clonotype came up a few times. The chain links TRBV20-1 to TRBJ1-2; D is undetermined. Trimming stripped 6 bases from V and 0 bases from J, with 11 bases between. Per the germline V gene, CDR1 is DFQATT and CDR2 is SNEGSKA (reference sequence). The CDR3 contains 13 residues. Here the CDR3 reads CSAPANPNYGYTF. As DNA, the CDR3 is TGCAGTGCGCCAGCAAATCCTAACTATGGCTACACCTTC.

The gene calls are TRBV20-1 and TRBJ2-3, with 7 bases matching TRBD1. In germline, CDR1 is DFQATT, CDR2 SNEGSKA (reference sequence). The CDR3 loop spans 14 amino acids. V lost 6 bases, J lost 3 bases, and 9 bases stayed unmatched. The CDR3 coding sequence is TGCAGTGCCCGAAAGGGGGCGACGACAGATACGCAGTATTTT. Translated, it gives CSARKGATTDTQYF.

The J gene is TRBJ2-4, the V gene TRBV5-1; 10 nucleotides line up with TRBD1. J was trimmed by 9 bases and V by 4 bases; bases with no gene match: 4. From germline, CDR1 is SGHRS and CDR2 YFSETQ. CDR3 length: 13 amino acids. The CDR3 nucleotides read TGCGCCAGCAGCGCGGGACAGGGGTCCATTCAGTACTTC. Translated, it gives CASSAGQGSIQYF.

This clonotype turned up a few times. V gene TRBV4-2 combines with J gene TRBJ1-6; no clear D gene. The CDR3 extends over 15 amino acids. The V and J ends lost 0 bases and 7 bases respectively, with 10 bases between them. Germline CDR1 and CDR2: LGHNA and YNFKEQ. The CDR3 DNA reads as TGTGCCAGCAGCCAAGATCGGGATGCGAATTCACCCCTCCACTTT. This codes for CASSQDRDANSPLHF.

The V call is TRBV20-1, the J call TRBJ2-4, with D uncertain. With 2 bases removed from V and 0 bases from J, the gap between germline ends came to 14 bases. CDR3 length: 16 residues. Germline V gives CDR1 DFQATT, CDR2 SNEGSKA (reference sequence). In DNA form, the CDR3 reads TGCAGTGCTAGATCGGACCAATCTCTAGCCAAAAACATTCAGTACTTC. Its protein product is CSARSDQSLAKNIQYF.

There are many counts of this clonotype. The chain couples TRBV12-3 or TRBV12-4 to TRBJ1-6; 12 bases map to TRBD1. The CDR3 loop spans 15 amino acids. The V segment lost 6 bases and the J segment 10 bases; nucleotides outside the gene matches: 7. The CDR3 DNA is TGTGCCAGCAGCCCTAGGGACAGGGGGCGATCACCCCTCCACTTT. Its translation: CASSPRDRGRSPLHF.

The sample holds a few counts of this clonotype. The chain carries TRBV24-1 and TRBJ2-3; D ambiguous. V dropped 3 bases and J dropped 1 base, with 4 bases sitting between them. The CDR3 loop spans 13 amino acids. CDR1 is KGHDR and CDR2 is SFDVKD in the germline V gene. CDR3 sequence reads: CATSDRRTDTQYF. The CDR3 DNA sequence: TGTGCCACCAGTGATCGGCGCACAGATACGCAGTATTTT.

This clonotype was observed many times. This chain joins TRBV29-1 and TRBJ2-3; TRBD1 might be the D (6 bases). CDR1 SQVTM and CDR2 ANQGSEA come from the germline V gene. V was clipped by 6 bases and J by 1 base, with 14 bases between them. The CDR3 consists of 14 residues. The CDR3 DNA reads as TGCAGCGTGTTCCAGGGGTTCGGCACAGATACGCAGTATTTT. Translated: CSVFQGFGTDTQYF.

This clonotype occurred a few times. V gene TRBV20-1 combines with J gene TRBJ2-1; TRBD2 aligns across 10 bases. This CDR3 has 13 residues. Germline V gene lookup returns CDR1 DFQATT and CDR2 SNEGSKA (reference sequence). V gave up 5 bases and J gave up 6 bases; unmatched junction bases: 4. The CDR3 loop is CSAEGTSVNEQFF. The DNA for the CDR3 is TGCAGTGCTGAAGGGACTAGCGTCAATGAGCAGTTCTTC.

Only a few counts were recorded for this clonotype. The chain combines TRBV19 with TRBJ2-3; D remains ambiguous. Trimming took off 6 bases at V and 5 bases at J, with 9 bases between the two ends. Looked up from germline, CDR1 is LNHDA and CDR2 is SQIVND (reference sequence). This CDR3 region has 12 residues. The CDR3 sequence is CASRGIVDTQYF. The CDR3 DNA is TGTGCCAGTAGGGGGATTGTAGATACGCAGTATTTT.

The CDR3, as DNA: TGCAGCGTTGAAGAAACTAGCGGGAGTCTCTTCGAGCAGTACTTC. Translating gives CSVEETSGSLFEQYF. The chain employs TRBV29-1 and TRBJ2-7, with 11 bases fitting TRBD2. Germline V CDR1 and CDR2: SQVTM, ANQGSEA. The CDR3 loop spans 15 amino acids. V gave up 0 bases and J gave up 6 bases; unmatched junction bases: 7.

V and J are TRBV20-1 and TRBJ2-1; 12 bases match TRBD2. Looked up from germline, CDR1 is DFQATT and CDR2 is SNEGSKA (reference sequence). The CDR3 length is 13 residues. The CDR3 loop reads CRHGLAGFNEQFF. As DNA, the CDR3 is TGCAGGCACGGACTAGCGGGATTCAATGAGCAGTTCTTC.

The chain recombines TRBV29-1 with TRBJ2-7; D possibly corresponds to TRBD2 (6 bases). V shed 3 bases and J shed 3 bases, with 9 bases lying between them. This CDR3 has 12 residues. Germline CDR1 and CDR2: SQVTM and ANQGSEA. CDR3 residues: CSVEGLGYEQYF. In nucleotides, the CDR3 is TGCAGCGTTGAGGGACTGGGCTACGAGCAGTACTTC.

The J gene is TRBJ2-5, the V gene TRBV14; 8 bases agree with TRBD2. V shed 2 bases and J 9 bases; nucleotides not matched to a gene: 5. The V gene's germline CDR1 is SGHDN and CDR2 FVKESK. The CDR3 length is 13 residues. The CDR3 bases are TGTGCCAGCAGCCAATTCCGGGAGGGACCCCAGTACTTC. This gives the protein CASSQFREGPQYF. Full variable domain (outside the CDR3, taken from reference TRBV14 and TRBJ2-5): EAGVTQFPSHSVIEKGQTVTLRCDPISGHDNLYWYRRVMGKEIKFLLHFVKESKQDESGMPNNRFLAERTGGTYSTLKVQPAELEDSGVYFCASSQFREGPQYFGPGTRLLVL.

As for this clonotype: The junction shows a germline mismatch at one end, possibly a read error. The chain uses TRBV5-1 and TRBJ2-2; possible D gene TRBD1, 6 bases. The CDR3 runs 15 residues. Looked up from germline, CDR1 is SGHRS and CDR2 is YFSETQ. The CDR3 reads CASSFGTGNPGELFF. Written as DNA, the CDR3 is TGCGCCAGCAGCTTTGGTACAGGGAACCCCGGGGAGCTGTTTTTT. The full variable domain, completed using reference TRBV5-1 and TRBJ2-2, is KAGVTQTPRYLIKTRGQQVTLSCSPISGHRSVSWYQQTPGQGLQFLFEYFSETQRNKGNFPGRFSGRQFSNSRSEMNVSTLELGDSALYLCASSFGTGNPGELFFGEGSRLTVL.

At least ten counts were recorded for this clonotype. The CDR3 DNA is TGTGCCAGCAGCTTATTATCCGGGACAGGGACCTTCCAGTCCTACGAGCAGTACTTC. Translation: CASSLLSGTGTFQSYEQYF. The V call is TRBV7-8, the J call TRBJ2-7; 9 bases map to TRBD1. The junction had 15 bases not matched to a gene; V was cut back by 2 bases and J by 1 base. Germline CDR1 reads SGHVS; CDR2 reads FQNEAQ. This CDR3 is 19 amino acids long.

CDR3 bases: TGTGCCAGCAGTTACCGGGGGCCCGGGACCCTTCGAGAGCAGTTCTTC. It is translated as CASSYRGPGTLREQFF. The V gene is TRBV6-2 or TRBV6-3, the J gene TRBJ2-1; perhaps D is TRBD1 or TRBD2 (6 bases each). The length of the CDR3 is 16 residues. CDR1 is MNHEY, CDR2 SVGEGT, per germline. The V end lost 2 bases, the J end lost 10 bases, and 21 bases lay between the germline ends.

At least ten counts were recorded for this clonotype. The chain has TRBV28 and TRBJ2-7, with D tentatively TRBD1 (5 bases). Trimming cost V 3 bases and J 2 bases, with 14 bases left between them. Germline V gene data show CDR1 as MDHEN and CDR2 as SYDVKM. This CDR3 comprises 15 residues. CDR3 residues: CASSFPGQGTYEQYF. The CDR3, as DNA: TGTGCCAGCAGTTTCCCCGGGCAGGGCACCTACGAGCAGTACTTC.

The chain has TRBV24-1 and TRBJ2-2; TRBD2 matches at 8 bases. CDR1 is KGHDR and CDR2 is SFDVKD in the germline V gene. After removal of 3 bases from V and 3 bases from J, the junction contained 5 bases not matched to a gene. The CDR3 runs to 16 residues. The DNA of the CDR3 is TGTGCCACCAGTGATCGGGGGGGGTCTTACACCGGGGAGCTGTTTTTT. Translating gives CATSDRGGSYTGELFF.

This rearrangement joins TRBV29-1 to TRBJ1-5; D perhaps matches TRBD1 (6 bases). Deletions cut 6 bases from V and 2 bases from J, with 11 bases between. Germline V gene sequence: CDR1 SQVTM, CDR2 ANQGSEA. The CDR3 contains 13 residues. The CDR3 loop is CSVTSGGNQPQHF. The CDR3 coding sequence is TGCAGCGTAACGTCAGGGGGCAATCAGCCCCAGCATTTT.

There are many counts of this clonotype. This sequence joins TRBV20-1 and TRBJ1-1; D remains unclear. The CDR3 length is 12 residues. Deletions cut 5 bases from V and 2 bases from J, with 9 bases between. The germline gives CDR1 DFQATT, CDR2 SNEGSKA (reference sequence). CDR3 amino acids: CSAGRRNTEAFF. In DNA, the CDR3 is TGCAGTGCTGGGCGTAGAAACACTGAAGCTTTCTTT.

This clonotype was detected ten times or more. V gene TRBV5-1 combines with J gene TRBJ2-2; maybe TRBD2 (5 bases). There are 14 residues in the CDR3. Germline V gives CDR1 SGHRS, CDR2 YFSETQ. Between the trimmed V and J ends, which lost 0 bases and 10 bases, there was a span of 13 bases. In DNA, the CDR3 is TGCGCCAGCAGCTTGGCCCCGGGAAATGAGGAGCTGTTTTTT. This translates into CASSLAPGNEELFF.

This clonotype was observed a handful of times. The chain has TRBV27 and TRBJ1-5; possibly TRBD1 for D (5 bases). The V and J ends lost 1 base and 0 bases respectively, with 10 bases between them. The CDR3 spans 16 residues. Germline CDR1 MNHEY, CDR2 SMNVEV (reference sequence). This chain's CDR3 is CASSLLGGVSNQPQHF. The CDR3 DNA sequence: TGTGCCAGCAGTTTATTGGGGGGGGTTAGCAATCAGCCCCAGCATTTT.

This clonotype was picked up many times. The chain couples TRBV29-1 to TRBJ2-2; 12 bases line up with TRBD1. The CDR3 is made up of 14 amino acids. The V and J ends lost 8 bases and 6 bases, in that order; junction bases with no gene match: 7. CDR1 is SQVTM, CDR2 ANQGSEA, per germline. In nucleotides, the CDR3 is TGCAGCCCCTCCGGGACAGGGGGCGCCGGGGAGCTGTTTTTT. This codes for CSPSGTGGAGELFF.

This clonotype has a count of ten or more. The chain combines TRBV18 with TRBJ2-3, with TRBD1 matching over 7 bases. CDR3 size: 16 residues. Germline lookup yields CDR1 KGHSH and CDR2 LQKENI. V trimming: 2 bases; J trimming: 0 bases; junction bases outside the gene matches: 5. CDR3 protein: CASSPMNRGSTDTQYF. CDR3 nucleotides: TGTGCCAGCTCACCAATGAACAGGGGTAGCACAGATACGCAGTATTTT.

This clonotype turned up a few times. The chain carries TRBV28 and TRBJ2-5; 7 bases are a match to TRBD2. Germline V gene data show CDR1 as MDHEN and CDR2 as SYDVKM. V lost 1 base to trimming and J lost 0 bases; unmatched junction nucleotides: 11. The CDR3 runs 18 residues. CDR3 nucleotide sequence: TGTGCCAGCAGTTTATTCTGGGGGGGAGGACGAAACCAAGAGACCCAGTACTTC. Its translation: CASSLFWGGGRNQETQYF.